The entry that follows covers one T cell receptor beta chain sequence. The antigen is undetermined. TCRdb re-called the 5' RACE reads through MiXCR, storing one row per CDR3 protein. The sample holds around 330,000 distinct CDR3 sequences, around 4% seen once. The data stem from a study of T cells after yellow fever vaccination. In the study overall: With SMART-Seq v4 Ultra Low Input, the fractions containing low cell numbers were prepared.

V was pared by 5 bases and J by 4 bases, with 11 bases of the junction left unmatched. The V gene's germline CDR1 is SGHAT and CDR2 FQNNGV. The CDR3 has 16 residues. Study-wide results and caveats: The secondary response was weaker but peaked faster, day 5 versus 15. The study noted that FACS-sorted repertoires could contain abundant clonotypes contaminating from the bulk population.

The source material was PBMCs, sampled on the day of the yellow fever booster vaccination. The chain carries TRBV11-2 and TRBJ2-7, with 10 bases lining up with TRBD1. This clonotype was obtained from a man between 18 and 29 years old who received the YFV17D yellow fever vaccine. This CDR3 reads CASSLTGTGAGYEQYF. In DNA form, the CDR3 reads TGTGCCAGCAGCCTGACCGGGACAGGGGCGGGTTACGAGCAGTACTTC.